This TCR beta chain was sequenced in a study of T cells in Graves' hyperthyroidism and ophthalmopathy. Broader study findings: By a 13 V-J model, ophthalmopathy was set apart from stable hyperthyroidism. Most clonotypes expanded in thyroid above 0.001 were likewise present in blood.

Stability of Graves' hyperthyroidism was defined as absent ophthalmopathy progression within 18 months. Notes on this clonotype: The antigen is not known.

It was RNA transcripts that yielded the amplified TCR beta CDR3 regions. First-round RT-PCR of the TCR CDR3 relied on the HTBI primer set. TCRdb analysed the multiplex PCR reads with MiXCR anew, one entry per CDR3 protein. Of fewer than 750,000 distinct CDR3 sequences detected, approximately 44% appear once; the ten largest clones hold around 7.7%. The CDR3 contains 14 residues. V shed 8 bases and J 2 bases; nucleotides not matched to a gene: 4. Germline CDR1 reads MNHNY; CDR2 reads SVGAGI (reference sequence). The chain couples TRBV6-6 to TRBJ2-3, with 10 bases aligning to TRBD2. Source material: peripheral blood or thyroid tissue (not recorded which). The receptor was isolated from a woman in her late teens or twenties with Graves' hyperthyroidism. The CDR3 protein is CASSAGGPTDTQYF. The CDR3 nucleotides read TGTGCCAGCTCAGCGGGAGGGCCCACAGATACGCAGTATTTT.